Sequencing of this T cell receptor beta chain was carried out in a study of T-cell memory formation after mild COVID-19. The V gene end was trimmed by 4 bases and the J gene end by 2 bases; junction bases not matched to a gene: 2. There are 15 residues in the CDR3. Germline V lookup: CDR1 SGHTA, CDR2 FQGNSA. This clonotype was seen ten or more times. TCRdb reanalysed the 5' RACE reads using MiXCR and keeps one entry per CDR3 protein. The sample consists of approximately 150,000 distinct CDR3 sequences, roughly 15% of them appearing once. The receptor was isolated from an adult woman who had mild COVID-19 (a few samples of this study predate the infection). Cell type and time point are not known. The chain joins TRBV7-2 to TRBJ1-2; 12 nucleotides agree with TRBD1. The sample comprised PBMCs or a T cell subset sorted from them (not recorded which). The DNA of the CDR3 is TGTGCCAGCAGCTCCGGGACAGGGGGCAACTATGGCTACACCTTC. Translation gives CASSSGTGGNYGYTF.